Below, 21 T cell receptor beta chains from the same sample are listed, as sequenced in a study of shared clonotypes between healthy human individuals. TCRdb's copy holds only in-frame clones and misses some; the assay was immunoSEQ multiplex PCR. The data hold approximately 470,000 clones, with around four fifths observed a single time. Material for sequencing was PBMCs. The source is a woman aged 40 to 50 in good health. Some clones in this sample may be carry-over from other donors' samples.

This clone was seen once. The V and J genes are TRBV9 and TRBJ2-7; D not certain. Deletions cut 0 bases from V and 3 bases from J, with 10 bases between. The CDR3 covers 14 residues. Germline V gene sequence: CDR1 SGDLS, CDR2 YYNGEE. For the CDR3, the DNA is TGTGCCAGCAGCGTAGGGGCTAGTAACTACGAGCAGTACTTC. Amino acid sequence: CASSVGASNYEQYF.

V usage is TRBV10-1 and J usage is TRBJ2-1; D may be TRBD2 (6 bases). The CDR3 totals 14 residues. Between the trimmed V and J ends, which lost 4 bases and 2 bases, there was a span of 9 bases. Looked up from germline, CDR1 is WNHNN and CDR2 is SYGVQD (reference sequence). The CDR3, as DNA: TGCGCCAGCAGTGGCGGGACCGCCTACAATGAGCAGTTCTTC. Protein: CASSGGTAYNEQFF.

The chain combines TRBV2 with TRBJ2-1, with 9 bases identical to TRBD2. After removal of 8 bases from V and 2 bases from J, the junction contained 4 bases not matched to a gene. Germline CDR1 SNHLY, CDR2 FYNNEI. The CDR3 is made up of 14 amino acids. CDR3 nucleotides: TGTGCCAGCTTGGCGGGAGGGACCTACAATGAGCAGTTCTTC. The encoded protein is CASLAGGTYNEQFF.

The rearrangement links TRBV11-2 to TRBJ1-1; D is unresolved. This CDR3 spans 14 amino acids. Germline assignment: CDR1 SGHAT and CDR2 FQNNGV. Trimming stripped 1 base from V and 5 bases from J, with 11 bases between. The CDR3 sequence is CASSLASLGTEAFF. CDR3 in DNA: TGTGCCAGCAGCTTAGCAAGTTTAGGGACTGAAGCTTTCTTT. The complete variable domain, with remaining parts taken from reference TRBV11-2 and TRBJ1-1, reads EAGVAQSPRYKIIEKRQSVAFWCNPISGHATLYWYQQILGQGPKLLIQFQNNGVVDDSQLPKDRFSAERLKGVDSTLKIQPAKLEDSAVYLCASSLASLGTEAFFGQGTRLTVV.

The chain combines TRBV5-1 with TRBJ2-2, with 12 bases aligning to TRBD2. V shed 4 bases, J shed 5 bases, and the junction held 12 bases outside the gene matches. The CDR3 covers 18 residues. Germline loops: CDR1 SGHRS, CDR2 YFSETQ. CDR3 sequence (DNA): TGCGCCAGCAGCCTGCTTCCGGCCCTAGCGGGAGGGACCGGGGAGCTGTTTTTT. It specifies CASSLLPALAGGTGELFF. The full variable domain, completed using reference TRBV5-1 and TRBJ2-2, is KAGVTQTPRYLIKTRGQQVTLSCSPISGHRSVSWYQQTPGQGLQFLFEYFSETQRNKGNFPGRFSGRQFSNSRSEMNVSTLELGDSALYLCASSLLPALAGGTGELFFGEGSRLTVL.

The rearrangement links TRBV28 to TRBJ1-1; perhaps TRBD1 as D (6 bases). Germline-derived CDR1 and CDR2 are MDHEN and SYDVKM. V gave up 8 bases and J gave up 4 bases, with 17 bases separating them. This CDR3 comprises 14 residues. The CDR3 nucleotides read TGTGCCAGCTTTGCTCCGGGGGCGCGCACTGAAGCTTTCTTT. Translated, it gives CASFAPGARTEAFF.

The V call is TRBV9, the J call TRBJ1-3; D gene uncertain. Germline loops: CDR1 SGDLS, CDR2 YYNGEE. This CDR3 has 15 amino acids. V shed 0 bases and J shed 1 base, with 8 bases lying between them. CDR3 protein: CASSVVPGSGNTIYF. The CDR3 DNA follows: TGTGCCAGCAGCGTAGTTCCCGGTTCTGGAAACACCATATATTTT. Drawing the rest from reference TRBV9 and TRBJ1-3, the complete variable domain is DSGVTQTPKHLITATGQRVTLRCSPRSGDLSVYWYQQSLDQGLQFLIQYYNGEERAKGNILERFSAQQFPDLHSELNLSSLELGDSALYFCASSVVPGSGNTIYFGEGSWLTVV.

The V call is TRBV9, the J call TRBJ2-6; 7 nucleotides line up with TRBD2. Germline values: CDR1 SGDLS, CDR2 YYNGEE. CDR3 length: 16 residues. V was clipped by 0 bases and J by 1 base; unmatched bases: 1. CDR3 sequence (DNA): TGTGCCAGCAGCGTAGGGGAGGGTTCTGGGGCCAACGTCCTGACTTTC. This encodes CASSVGEGSGANVLTF.

J is TRBJ2-5 and V is TRBV5-1; D is perhaps TRBD1 (5 bases). The CDR3 extends over 12 amino acids. The germline CDR1 and CDR2 sequences are SGHRS and YFSETQ. The V end was cut by 6 bases, the J end by 4 bases, with 10 bases between. CDR3 nucleotide sequence: TGCGCCAGCACCCAGGGCGGAGAGACCCAGTACTTC. It is translated as CASTQGGETQYF.

This clone was counted once. The chain recombines TRBV6-6 with TRBJ2-7; D is undetermined. The CDR3 has 14 residues. CDR1 and CDR2 from the germline V gene are MNHNY and SVGAGI (reference sequence). V lost 2 bases and J 1 base, leaving 9 bases between the germline ends. CDR3 DNA sequence: TGTGCCAGCAGTTACGTGGCGGAGTCCTACGAGCAGTACTTC. This sequence encodes CASSYVAESYEQYF.

V usage is TRBV10-3 and J usage is TRBJ2-1; tentative D call: TRBD2 (6 bases). The germline V gene has CDR1 ENHRY and CDR2 SYGVKD. V gave up 0 bases and J gave up 12 bases, with 24 bases separating them. The CDR3 covers 17 residues. As DNA, the CDR3 is TGTGCCATCAGTGAGTCGTTGTCGGGAGCCATGTCTCGATTGCAGTTCTTC. Its protein is CAISESLSGAMSRLQFF.

The chain links TRBV19 to TRBJ1-2; no clear D gene. The CDR3 length is 12 residues. Trimming removed 3 bases from V and 6 bases from J, with 8 bases in between. From germline, CDR1 is LNHDA and CDR2 SQIVND (reference sequence). In DNA form, the CDR3 reads TGTGCCAGTAGTATTCGGCCGAATGGCTACACCTTC. As protein: CASSIRPNGYTF. Together with reference TRBV19 and TRBJ1-2, the CDR3 gives the full variable domain: DGGITQSPKYLFRKEGQNVTLSCEQNLNHDAMYWYRQDPGQGLRLIYYSQIVNDFQKGDIAEGYSVSREKKESFPLTVTSAQKNPTAFYLCASSIRPNGYTFGSGTRLTVV.

The chain couples TRBV6-5 to TRBJ2-5; the match to TRBD1 covers 8 bases. The V gene end was trimmed by 6 bases and the J gene end by 5 bases; junction bases not matched to a gene: 5. CDR3 length: 13 residues. CDR1 is MNHEY and CDR2 is SVGAGI in the germline V gene. The CDR3 sequence: CASRSTGVETQYF. The CDR3 coding sequence is TGTGCCAGCAGGTCGACAGGGGTCGAGACCCAGTACTTC.

The chain employs TRBV28 and TRBJ1-3; tentatively, D is TRBD1 (5 bases). Germline assignment: CDR1 MDHEN and CDR2 SYDVKM. V was clipped by 6 bases and J by 4 bases, with 13 bases between them. CDR3 length equals 14 residues. Written as DNA, the CDR3 is TGTGCCAGCAGAATCGCAGGGCCAGGAAACACCATATATTTT. Protein sequence: CASRIAGPGNTIYF. Together with reference TRBV28 and TRBJ1-3, the CDR3 gives the full variable domain: DVKVTQSSRYLVKRTGEKVFLECVQDMDHENMFWYRQDPGLGLRLIYFSYDVKMKEKGDIPEGYSVSREKKERFSLILESASTNQTSMYLCASRIAGPGNTIYFGEGSWLTVV.

The V call is TRBV27, the J call TRBJ2-5; 13 bases match TRBD2. The ends lost 10 bases at V and 3 bases at J; junction bases unmatched: 8. The CDR3 runs 15 residues. Germline loops: CDR1 MNHEY, CDR2 SMNVEV (reference sequence). This CDR3 is CATARLAGGEETQYF. DNA for the CDR3: TGTGCCACCGCTAGACTAGCGGGAGGTGAAGAGACCCAGTACTTC.

The chain recombines TRBV7-9 with TRBJ1-1; 8 nucleotides match TRBD1. The CDR3 runs 16 residues. Losses at the gene ends were 1 base for V and 4 bases for J; bases not matched to a gene: 8. Germline values: CDR1 SEHNR, CDR2 FQNEAQ (reference sequence). CDR3 sequence: CASSLGRGRSVTEAFF. For the CDR3, the DNA is TGTGCCAGCAGCTTAGGCAGGGGGCGTTCGGTCACTGAAGCTTTCTTT.

This clone came up once. V is TRBV28 and J is TRBJ1-2; D possibly corresponds to TRBD1 (6 bases). Germline values: CDR1 MDHEN, CDR2 SYDVKM. Trimming removed 7 bases from V and 3 bases from J, with 18 bases in between. The CDR3 spans 15 residues. This chain's CDR3 is CASTNGRGGHYGYTF. CDR3 in DNA: TGTGCCAGCACCAATGGACGCGGGGGCCACTATGGCTACACCTTC.

The CDR3 reads CASSLSGGYGYTF. The DNA of the CDR3 is TGTGCCAGCAGCTTATCAGGGGGGTATGGCTACACCTTC. The genes are TRBV7-3 and TRBJ1-2, with TRBD1 identical over 7 bases. Germline lookup yields CDR1 SGHTA and CDR2 FQGTGA. The CDR3 totals 13 residues. Trimming cost V 2 bases and J 5 bases; bases outside gene matches: 2.

The J gene is TRBJ1-5, the V gene TRBV2; D may be TRBD1 (5 bases). The ends were cut back, 3 bases at V and 7 bases at J, with 13 bases in the middle. There are 14 residues in the CDR3. Germline CDR1 and CDR2: SNHLY and FYNNEI. The CDR3 loop is CASSDGGSEQPQHF. CDR3 in DNA: TGTGCCAGCAGTGATGGGGGGTCAGAGCAGCCCCAGCATTTT.

J is TRBJ2-2 and V is TRBV7-7, with D possibly TRBD2 on 7 matching bases. V was shortened by 5 bases and J by 7 bases, with 11 bases between the two germline ends. Germline V gene lookup returns CDR1 SSHAT and CDR2 FNYEAQ (reference sequence). The CDR3 is 13 amino acids. The CDR3 region is CASSRGANGELFF. CDR3 sequence (DNA): TGTGCCAGCAGCCGGGGGGCGAACGGGGAGCTGTTTTTT.

V and J are TRBV11-2 and TRBJ2-1; 11 bases match TRBD1. The CDR3 is 15 amino acids. With 5 bases clipped from V and 4 bases from J, the junction kept 4 bases outside the gene matches. CDR1 and CDR2 (germline): SGHAT, FQNNGV. CDR3 sequence reads: CASSQGTGGYNEQFF. The DNA for the CDR3 is TGTGCCAGCAGCCAGGGGACAGGGGGATACAATGAGCAGTTCTTC. The complete variable domain, with remaining parts taken from reference TRBV11-2 and TRBJ2-1, reads EAGVAQSPRYKIIEKRQSVAFWCNPISGHATLYWYQQILGQGPKLLIQFQNNGVVDDSQLPKDRFSAERLKGVDSTLKIQPAKLEDSAVYLCASSQGTGGYNEQFFGPGTRLTVL.